This T cell receptor beta chain derives from a study of monozygotic twins with inflammatory bowel disease. CDR1 is MNHEY, CDR2 SVGEGT, per germline. The length of the CDR3 is 12 residues. For each CDR3 protein, TCRdb gives one entry from its re-call of the 5' RACE reads, without DNA. The listing contains 300,000 to 400,000 distinct CDR3 sequences. Total RNA from whole blood was isolated with no T cell sorting. The J gene is TRBJ2-1, the V gene TRBV6-2 or TRBV6-3; there is no DNA to check the TCRdb D call of TRBD2. Sample: blood. The TCR sequence derives from a human donor with ulcerative colitis or Crohn's disease, or a healthy co-twin of an affected twin (not recorded which). CDR3 sequence: CASSYGGDEQFF.